The T cell receptor (beta chain) described here comes from a study of blood T cell repertoires in COVID-19. Study context: COVID-19 samples, acute and convalescent, were from the United States, Italy and Spain. T cells, B-cell-depleted T cells, or PBMCs supplied cDNA or gDNA.

The germline V gene has CDR1 WNHNN and CDR2 SYGVQD (reference sequence). The CDR3 totals 13 residues. V was clipped by 10 bases and J by 2 bases; unmatched bases: 5. Original analysis: Estimation of nucleated cell counts was performed using reference gene primer amplification. Repertoires were generated with immunoSEQ multiplex PCR, while TCRdb's copy carries only in-frame clones and drops some. Clone size and V and J calls were adopted from that table, with D and trimming inferred from the DNA. The data show about 140,000 clones, 81% seen once. The specimen was peripheral blood. This sequence joins TRBV10-1 and TRBJ2-7, with 10 bases aligning to TRBD2. The receptor was derived from a human donor in a cohort sampled during active COVID-19. CDR3 region: CAISGRAPYEQYF. CDR3 in DNA: TGCGCCATCAGCGGGAGGGCACCCTACGAGCAGTACTTC.